Here is one TCR beta chain with its context. Clones were read by immunoSEQ multiplex PCR, and TCRdb kept only the in-frame ones, dropping some. Found here are just under 35,000 clones, 65% to 90% of them singletons; the top ten hold 11%. This entry belongs to a study of T cell responses to AZD1222 COVID-19 vaccine. With 7 bases clipped from V and 5 bases from J, the junction kept 10 bases outside the gene matches. The V gene's germline CDR1 is MDHEN and CDR2 SYDVKM. The CDR3 runs to 14 residues. Second-dose groups at about 4 or about 12 weeks were pooled. Sequenced here: peripheral blood, sampled 28 days after the second AZD1222 dose. The rearrangement joins TRBV28 to TRBJ1-1; 7 bases match TRBD1. This clonotype was sampled from an adult who received the AZD1222 COVID-19 vaccine. The CDR3 reads CASTPLQGMTEAFF. CDR3 nucleotide sequence: TGTGCCAGCACCCCCTTACAGGGGATGACTGAAGCTTTCTTT.